This T cell receptor (beta chain) was sequenced during a study of shared clonotypes between healthy human individuals. Overall study: For every donor, three CD4 naive, three CD4 memory, two CD8 naive and one CD8 memory plates were used.

Profiled with immunoSEQ multiplex PCR; TCRdb holds only in-frame clones, not every one. The profile shows more than 2,000,000 clones, just over 90% of them singletons. The CDR3 has 15 amino acids. The germline V gene has CDR1 SGHNT and CDR2 YYREEE (reference sequence). The ends lost 5 bases at V and 0 bases at J; junction bases unmatched: 3. This clonotype was obtained from a man between 18 and 29 years old in good health. Some clones in this sample may be carry-over from other donors' samples. Sequences were obtained from naive CD4+ T cells from PBMCs. Specified subset: CD45RA+ positively selected. The rearrangement joins TRBV5-4 to TRBJ2-2; 8 bases line up with TRBD2. CDR3: CASRSGGANTGELFF. The CDR3, as DNA: TGTGCCAGCAGATCGGGGGGGGCGAACACCGGGGAGCTGTTTTTT.